These 8 T cell receptor beta chains originate from one sample sequenced in a study of OX40 agonist ivuxolimab in advanced cancers. Repertoires were generated with immunoSEQ multiplex PCR, while TCRdb's copy carries only in-frame clones and drops some. The repertoire holds approximately 98,000 clones, with under 95% as singletons. Sequenced here: CD4+ or CD8+ T cells sorted from blood, sampled in a trial of the OX40 agonist ivuxolimab. Receptors originate from an adult with an advanced solid tumor such as melanoma, head and neck, liver or kidney cancer.

This clone was detected once. J is TRBJ2-3 and V is TRBV11-2; D might be TRBD2 (5 bases). Germline CDR1 and CDR2: SGHAT and FQNNGV. There are 12 residues in the CDR3. Trimming removed 7 bases at V and 3 bases at J, with 8 bases between. The CDR3 here is CASTPGTDTQYF. Here the CDR3 DNA reads TGTGCCAGCACCCCGGGGACAGATACGCAGTATTTT.

This clone was observed a single time. The V call is TRBV5-8, the J call TRBJ1-2, with a tentative D call TRBD1 (6 bases). This CDR3 comprises 17 residues. Deletions cut 0 bases from V and 0 bases from J, with 15 bases between. Germline V gene sequence: CDR1 SGHTS, CDR2 YDEGEE. CDR3 bases: TGTGCCAGCAGCTTGGATGGAGGGGGATTAGCTAACTATGGCTACACCTTC. Residues: CASSLDGGGLANYGYTF.

The chain uses TRBV5-7 and TRBJ1-1; tentatively, D is TRBD1 (5 bases). TRBV5-7 is recorded as an ORF, its role being uncertain. Trimming removed 4 bases from V and 1 base from J, with 14 bases in between. The CDR3 runs to 15 residues. CDR3 sequence: CASSVGRQRNTEAFF. DNA for the CDR3: TGTGCCAGCAGCGTAGGCAGACAGAGGAACACTGAAGCTTTCTTT.

The chain links TRBV30 to TRBJ1-2, with D unresolved. This CDR3 is built from 11 residues. Germline V CDR1 and CDR2: GTSNPN, SVGIG (reference sequence). In nucleotides, the CDR3 is TGTGCTGAAGAAACTAACTATGGCTACACCTTC. Protein: CAEETNYGYTF.

The chain carries TRBV30 and TRBJ2-1; TRBD1 matches at 9 bases. This CDR3 region has 13 residues. Germline lookup yields CDR1 GTSNPN and CDR2 SVGIG (reference sequence). J gave up 3 bases and V 5 bases, and 2 bases lay outside the gene matches. CDR3 in DNA: TGTGCCTGGTCGGGACAGGGCTACAATGAGCAGTTCTTC. This encodes CAWSGQGYNEQFF.

The chain links TRBV6-1 to TRBJ1-1; no clear D. The ends were cut back, 7 bases at V and 1 base at J, with 10 bases in the middle. CDR1 is MNHNS and CDR2 is SASEGT in the germline V gene. The CDR3 totals 13 residues. DNA for the CDR3: TGTGCCAGCATCAGGATCTCGAACACTGAAGCTTTCTTT. Its translation: CASIRISNTEAFF.

In its sample, this clone was seen once. The chain has TRBV5-3 and TRBJ2-6, with no clear D. TRBV5-3 is an open reading frame, and its role is uncertain. V was clipped by 5 bases and J by 4 bases, with 7 bases between them. This CDR3 has 13 amino acids. The CDR3: CARRGYGANVLTF. For the CDR3, the DNA is TGTGCCAGAAGGGGCTACGGGGCCAACGTCCTGACTTTC.

This clone was counted a single time. The genes are TRBV9 and TRBJ2-3; TRBD2 matches 10 bases. With V trimmed by 3 bases and J by 0 bases, 1 base remained unmatched. Germline values: CDR1 SGDLS, CDR2 YYNGEE. CDR3 length: 15 amino acids. The CDR3 reads CASSGSGGSTDTQYF. The CDR3 region has the DNA TGTGCCAGCAGCGGTAGCGGGGGGAGCACAGATACGCAGTATTTT.